This passage covers 7 T cell receptor beta chains from one sample sequenced in a study of cytomegalovirus exposure and HLA in healthy donors. The PCR had 60 Vbeta and 13 Jbeta primers. Measured with immunoSEQ multiplex PCR; TCRdb has only the in-frame clones, and not every one. The data show about 120,000 clones, with roughly 82% seen just once and 5.8% held by the top ten. The source material was PBMCs. Receptor source: a man between 18 and 35 years old in good health and CMV-seropositive.

The chain links TRBV29-1 to TRBJ2-5; 10 bases line up with TRBD2. The germline V gene has CDR1 SQVTM and CDR2 ANQGSEA. Unmatched junction bases numbered 2, after V lost 6 bases and J lost 4 bases. The CDR3 runs to 12 residues. The CDR3 sequence is CSVIAGGETQYF. CDR3 nucleotides: TGCAGCGTGATAGCGGGAGGAGAGACCCAGTACTTC.

This chain links TRBV5-1 with TRBJ2-3; possible D gene TRBD2, 6 bases. With 0 bases removed from V and 0 bases from J, the gap between germline ends came to 23 bases. CDR3 length: 20 amino acids. The germline CDR1 and CDR2 sequences are SGHRS and YFSETQ. The CDR3 loop is CASSLGAGWRVAVSTDTQYF. The CDR3 nucleotides read TGCGCCAGCAGCTTGGGGGCAGGGTGGAGAGTAGCGGTGAGCACAGATACGCAGTATTTT.

The rearrangement links TRBV4-2 to TRBJ2-1; 11 positions match TRBD2. The CDR3 has 17 amino acids. With 0 bases clipped from V and 8 bases from J, the junction kept 9 bases outside the gene matches. Germline CDR1 LGHNA, CDR2 YNFKEQ. CDR3 in DNA: TGTGCCAGCAGCCAAGAATACGCGACTAGCGGGATCCATGAGCAGTTCTTC. Translation: CASSQEYATSGIHEQFF.

Notes on this clone: A read error may produce the germline difference seen at one junction end. V is TRBV10-3 and J is TRBJ2-4; weak D call: TRBD1 (7 bases). Germline-derived CDR1 and CDR2 are ENHRY and SYGVKD. The CDR3 loop spans 15 amino acids. The CDR3 here is CAISAEGAAKNSQYF. The CDR3 DNA follows: TGTGCCATCAGTGCGGAGGGGGCGGCCAAAAACAGTCAGTACTTC.

V is TRBV30 and J is TRBJ2-3, with TRBD1 matching 9 bases. J gave up 0 bases and V 3 bases, and 4 bases lay outside the gene matches. The CDR3 loop spans 15 amino acids. CDR1 GTSNPN and CDR2 SVGIG come from the germline V gene (reference sequence). As DNA, the CDR3 is TGTGCCTGGAGCCGCGGGACAGGGAGCACAGATACGCAGTATTTT. Its translation is CAWSRGTGSTDTQYF.

This sequence joins TRBV7-6 and TRBJ2-7, with 7 bases aligning to TRBD2. CDR1 and CDR2 (germline): SGHVS, FNYEAQ. The CDR3 has 15 residues. V shed 5 bases, J shed 3 bases, and the junction held 10 bases outside the gene matches. The CDR3, as DNA: TGTGCCAGCAGCCTCGAGCGGGGCTTTTACTACGAGCAGTACTTC. Its protein product is CASSLERGFYYEQYF.

This chain uses TRBV7-8 with TRBJ1-1; 8 nucleotides match TRBD1. J lost 5 bases, V lost 1 base, and 9 bases had no gene match. The germline V gene has CDR1 SGHVS and CDR2 FQNEAQ. The CDR3 loop spans 16 amino acids. This chain's CDR3 is CASSLGTGYDSTEAFF. The CDR3 DNA is TGTGCCAGCAGCTTAGGGACAGGGTACGATTCGACTGAAGCTTTCTTT.